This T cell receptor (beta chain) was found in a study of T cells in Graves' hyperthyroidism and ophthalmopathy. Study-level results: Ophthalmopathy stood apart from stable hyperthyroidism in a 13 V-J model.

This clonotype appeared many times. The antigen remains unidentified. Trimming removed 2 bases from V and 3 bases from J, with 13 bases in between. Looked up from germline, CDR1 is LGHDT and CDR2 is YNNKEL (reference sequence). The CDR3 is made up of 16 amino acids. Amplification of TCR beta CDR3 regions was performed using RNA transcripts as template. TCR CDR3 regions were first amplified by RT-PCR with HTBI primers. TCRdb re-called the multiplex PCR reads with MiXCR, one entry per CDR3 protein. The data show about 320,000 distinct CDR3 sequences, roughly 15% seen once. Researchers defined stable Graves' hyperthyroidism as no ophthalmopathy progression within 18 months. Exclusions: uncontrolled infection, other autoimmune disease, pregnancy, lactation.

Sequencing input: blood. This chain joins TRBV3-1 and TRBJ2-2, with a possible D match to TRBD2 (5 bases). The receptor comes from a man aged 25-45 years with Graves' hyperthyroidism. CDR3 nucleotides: TGTGCCAGCAGCCAACGGCTAGCCGGGGACACCGGGGAGCTGTTTTTT. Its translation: CASSQRLAGDTGELFF.